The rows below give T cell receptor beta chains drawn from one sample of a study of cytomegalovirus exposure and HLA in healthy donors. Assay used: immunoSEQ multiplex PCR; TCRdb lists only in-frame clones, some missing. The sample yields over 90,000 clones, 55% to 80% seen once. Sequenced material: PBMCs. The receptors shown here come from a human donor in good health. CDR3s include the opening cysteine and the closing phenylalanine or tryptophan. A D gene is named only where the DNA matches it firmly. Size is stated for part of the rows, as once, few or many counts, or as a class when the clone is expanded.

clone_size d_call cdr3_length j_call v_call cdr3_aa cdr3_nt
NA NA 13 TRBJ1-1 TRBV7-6 CASSPRGGTEAFF TGTGCCAGCAGCCCTAGGGGGGGCACTGAAGCTTTCTTT
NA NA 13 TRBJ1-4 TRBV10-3 CATRRLANEKLFF TGTGCCACCAGACGACTCGCTAATGAAAAACTGTTTTTT
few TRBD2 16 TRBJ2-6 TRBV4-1 CASNLAANSGANVLTF TGCGCCAGCAACCTAGCGGCCAACTCTGGGGCCAACGTCCTGACTTTC
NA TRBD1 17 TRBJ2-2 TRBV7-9 CASSLALGQGFSGELFF TGTGCCAGCAGCTTAGCGCTTGGACAGGGGTTTTCCGGGGAGCTGTTTTTT
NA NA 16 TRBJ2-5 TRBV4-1 CASSNLLGNTGETQYF TGCGCCAGCAGCAACCTCCTCGGGAACACCGGGGAGACCCAGTACTTC
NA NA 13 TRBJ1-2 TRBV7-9 CASSLDPGLGYTF TGTGCCAGCAGCTTAGACCCAGGCCTTGGCTACACCTTC
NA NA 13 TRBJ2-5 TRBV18 CASSPNRQETQYF TGTGCCAGCTCACCGAACAGACAAGAGACCCAGTACTTC
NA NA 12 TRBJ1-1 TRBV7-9 CSSSPGAGEAFF TGTTCCAGCAGCCCAGGTGCGGGTGAAGCTTTCTTT
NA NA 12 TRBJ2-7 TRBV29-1 CSVEVYSYEQYF TGCAGCGTTGAAGTCTACTCCTACGAGCAGTACTTC
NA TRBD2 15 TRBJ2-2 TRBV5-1 CASSLSGGNTGELFF TGCGCCAGCAGCTTGAGCGGGGGGAACACCGGGGAGCTGTTTTTT
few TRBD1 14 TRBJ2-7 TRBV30 CAWSLGTATYEQYF TGTGCCTGGAGCTTGGGGACAGCCACCTACGAGCAGTACTTC
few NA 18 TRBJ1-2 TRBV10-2 CASSGEGGAKAPHYGYTF TGCGCCAGCAGTGGGGAGGGGGGAGCTAAGGCCCCACACTATGGCTACACCTTC
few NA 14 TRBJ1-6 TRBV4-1 CASSLRGVNSPLHF TGCGCCAGCAGCCTCAGGGGAGTTAATTCACCCCTCCACTTT
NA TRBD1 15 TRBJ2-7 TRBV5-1 CASSPFTGGLDEQYF TGCGCCAGCAGCCCCTTTACAGGGGGCTTGGACGAGCAGTACTTC
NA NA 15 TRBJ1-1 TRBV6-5 CASRPLETLGGEAFF TGTGCCAGCAGGCCCCTTGAGACCCTGGGGGGAGAAGCTTTCTTT
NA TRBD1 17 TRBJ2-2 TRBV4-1 CASSQDPQGAQTGELFF TGCGCCAGCAGCCAAGATCCCCAGGGGGCCCAGACCGGGGAGCTGTTTTTT
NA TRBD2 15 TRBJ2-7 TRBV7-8 CASSTGGLAGVEQYF TGTGCCAGCAGCACCGGGGGACTAGCGGGAGTCGAGCAGTACTTC
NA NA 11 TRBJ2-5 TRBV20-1 CSASVASTQYF TGCAGTGCTAGTGTGGCCTCGACCCAGTACTTC
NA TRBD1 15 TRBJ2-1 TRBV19 CASTPDRASYNEQFF TGTGCCAGTACCCCAGACAGGGCCTCCTACAATGAGCAGTTCTTC
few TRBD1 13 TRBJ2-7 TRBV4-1 CASSLGQGYEQYF TGCGCCAGCAGCCTGGGACAGGGATACGAGCAGTACTTC
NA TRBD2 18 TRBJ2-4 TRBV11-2 CASSSGVPSGRWKNIQYF TGTGCCAGCAGCTCAGGGGTGCCTAGCGGGAGGTGGAAAAACATTCAGTACTTC
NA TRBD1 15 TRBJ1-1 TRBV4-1 CASSPGTGRWTEAFF TGCGCCAGCAGCCCGGGGACAGGGAGGTGGACTGAAGCTTTTTTT
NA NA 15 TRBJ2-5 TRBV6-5 CASSLVRGSKETQYF TGTGCCAGCAGTTTGGTAAGGGGGTCGAAAGAGACCCAGTACTTC
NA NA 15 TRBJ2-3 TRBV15 CATSRRGGGTDTQYF TGTGCCACCAGCAGACGGGGAGGTGGCACAGATACGCAGTATTTT
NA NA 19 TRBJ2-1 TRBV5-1 CASSLNPAGLYVGRNEQFF TGCGCCAGCAGCTTGAACCCCGCGGGGTTGTACGTGGGACGCAATGAGCAGTTCTTC
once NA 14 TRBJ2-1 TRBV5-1 CASSGRAELDEQFF TGCGCCAGCAGCGGCAGGGCCGAGTTGGATGAGCAGTTCTTC
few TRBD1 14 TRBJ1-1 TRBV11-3 CASSSGQSNTEAFF TGTGCCAGCAGCTCGGGACAGAGTAACACTGAAGCTTTCTTT
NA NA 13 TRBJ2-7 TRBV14 CASSQEGFGSKYF TGTGCCAGCAGCCAAGAAGGGTTTGGGAGTAAGTACTTC
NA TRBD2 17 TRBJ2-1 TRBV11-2 CASSLERLAGGNNEQFF TGTGCCAGCAGCTTAGAACGACTAGCGGGAGGAAACAATGAGCAGTTCTTC
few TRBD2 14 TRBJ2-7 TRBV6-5 CASSREGRTYEQYF TGTGCCAGCAGTCGGGAGGGCCGGACCTACGAGCAGTACTTC
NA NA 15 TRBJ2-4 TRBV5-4 CASSSAGTYENIQYF TGTGCCAGCAGCTCCGCCGGGACATACGAAAACATTCAGTACTTC
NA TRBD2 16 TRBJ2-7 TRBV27 CASSLWVAGGPYEQYF TGTGCCAGCAGTTTATGGGTAGCGGGAGGGCCCTACGAGCAGTACTTC
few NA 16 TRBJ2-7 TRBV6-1 CASSEQPMGLAYEQYF TGTGCCAGCAGTGAACAACCTATGGGACTGGCCTACGAGCAGTACTTC
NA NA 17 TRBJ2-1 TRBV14 CASSQEGSLLSYNEQFF TGTGCCAGCAGCCAAGAGGGCAGCCTCCTATCCTACAATGAGCAGTTCTTC
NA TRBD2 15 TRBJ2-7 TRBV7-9 CASSLARDYPYEQYF TGTGCCAGCAGCTTAGCCCGGGACTATCCCTACGAGCAGTACTTC
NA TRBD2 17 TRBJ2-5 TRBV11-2 CASSPTRGRDLIETQYF TGTGCCAGCAGCCCTACCCGGGGGAGGGACCTAATAGAGACCCAGTACTTC
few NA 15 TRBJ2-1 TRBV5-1 CASSLVQGSRGEQFF TGCGCCAGCAGCTTGGTCCAGGGAAGTAGAGGTGAGCAGTTCTTC
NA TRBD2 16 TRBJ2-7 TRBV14 CASSQFHLAGPAWQYF TGTGCCAGCAGCCAATTTCACCTAGCGGGCCCCGCGTGGCAGTACTTC
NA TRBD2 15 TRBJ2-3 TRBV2 CASRLAGYGTDTQYF TGTGCCAGCCGACTAGCGGGATATGGCACAGATACGCAGTATTTT